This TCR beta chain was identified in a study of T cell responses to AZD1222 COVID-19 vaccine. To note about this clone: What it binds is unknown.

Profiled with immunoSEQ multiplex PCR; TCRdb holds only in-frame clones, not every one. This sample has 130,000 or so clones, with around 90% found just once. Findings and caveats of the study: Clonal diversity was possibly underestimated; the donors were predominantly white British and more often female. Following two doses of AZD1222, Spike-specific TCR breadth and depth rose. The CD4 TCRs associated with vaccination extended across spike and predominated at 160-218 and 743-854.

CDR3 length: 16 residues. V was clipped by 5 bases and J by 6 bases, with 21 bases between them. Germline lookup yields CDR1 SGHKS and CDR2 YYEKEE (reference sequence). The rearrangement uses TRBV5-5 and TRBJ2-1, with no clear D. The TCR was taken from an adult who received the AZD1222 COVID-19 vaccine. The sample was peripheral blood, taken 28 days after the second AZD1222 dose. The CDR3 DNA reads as TGTGCCAGCAGTCCCTTTACCCCCAGGTCTAGCAATGAGCAGTTCTTC. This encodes CASSPFTPRSSNEQFF.